This TCR beta chain was profiled in a study of cytomegalovirus exposure and HLA in healthy donors. Study results and limitations: One variant, a missense change in DCLRE1C, was linked in a later analysis to TCR beta V- and J-gene trimming. Previous analysis showed most TCR beta V segments were productive about 90% or about 30% of the time. Per a later analysis, 15,000 to 20,000 TCR beta sequences showed association with HLA alleles at 0.05 false discovery rate.

Germline-derived CDR1 and CDR2 are SGHTA and FQGNSA. The CDR3 runs to 15 residues. V lost 3 bases, J lost 5 bases, and 3 bases stayed unmatched. PCR primers comprised 60 Vbeta and 13 Jbeta primers. Sequencing was performed with immunoSEQ multiplex PCR; in TCRdb, only in-frame clones are kept and a portion is missing. This table has around 50,000 clones, around 80% appearing once. Notes on this clone: The antigen is undetermined.

The rearrangement joins TRBV7-2 to TRBJ1-5; TRBD1 aligns across 11 bases. Sequencing input: PBMCs. The clonotype originates from a man aged 45 to 65 in good health and CMV-seronegative. CDR3 nucleotide sequence: TGTGCCAGCAGCTTGTGGACAGGGGGCCATCAGCCCCAGCATTTT. This encodes CASSLWTGGHQPQHF.